The 28 T cell receptor beta chains in this list originate from one sample, sequenced in a study of T cells after yellow fever vaccination (dated by TCRdb to between 2019 and 2020). This specimen's treatment or condition label, interpreted: live attenuated yellow fever vaccine strain. Library generation was performed with 5' RACE. The listed sequencing device is Illumina HiSeq 2500. The public reads were reprocessed in TCRdb via fastp at Q25 and MiXCR, keeping in-frame beta chains. For every CDR3 protein sequence, its rows merge into one entry that carries the most common genes and DNA. A total of approximately 340,000 distinct CDR3 sequences appear in this sample, approximately 9% of them only once. Clones ranked in the top ten supply roughly 18% of the sample. Sequencing used PBMCs, obtained on the day of the first yellow fever vaccination. All receptors derive from a man younger than 35 who received the YFV17D yellow fever vaccine.

This clonotype appeared many times. The CDR3 nucleotides read TGCGCCAGCAGCCAAGATTACGGGCAGCCCCAGCATTTT. It yields the protein CASSQDYGQPQHF. The rearrangement links TRBV4-1 to TRBJ1-5; D is undetermined. This CDR3 is 13 amino acids long. In germline, CDR1 is MGHRA, CDR2 YSYEKL. V shed 0 bases and J shed 7 bases, with 7 bases lying between them.

V is TRBV10-1 and J is TRBJ2-2; D not resolved. Germline loops: CDR1 WNHNN, CDR2 SYGVQD (reference sequence). Trimming left V 7 bases short and J 1 base short, with 16 bases between. The CDR3 is 16 amino acids. The DNA for the CDR3 is TGCGCCAGCATTGTTGGTACCCCGATGAACACCGGGGAGCTGTTTTTT. Translation: CASIVGTPMNTGELFF.

This clonotype was counted a few times. The V gene is TRBV20-1, the J gene TRBJ1-4, with a weak D call TRBD1 (6 bases). There are 15 residues in the CDR3. Trimming left V 1 base short and J 6 bases short, with 15 bases between. Looked up from germline, CDR1 is DFQATT and CDR2 is SNEGSKA (reference sequence). The CDR3 DNA is TGCAGTGCTAGAGCCAGGGGCGGAATAGATGAAAAACTGTTTTTT. The encoded protein is CSARARGGIDEKLFF.

This clonotype was counted at least ten times. The rearrangement joins TRBV5-1 to TRBJ2-7; TRBD2 aligns across 11 bases. CDR3 length equals 15 residues. J gave up 2 bases and V 3 bases, and 4 bases lay outside the gene matches. Germline loops: CDR1 SGHRS, CDR2 YFSETQ. The CDR3 region has the DNA TGCGCCAGCAGCTCCGGGACTAGCGGAGCCTACGAGCAGTACGTC. Amino acids: CASSSGTSGAYEQYV.

The chain combines TRBV4-3 with TRBJ2-3, with a weak D call TRBD2 (6 bases). Deletions cut 0 bases from V and 7 bases from J, with 14 bases between. CDR1 and CDR2 (germline): LGHNA, YSLEER. The CDR3 extends over 15 amino acids. The DNA of the CDR3 is TGCGCCAGCAGCCAAGATCGTCCCCGGGAGAATACGCAGTATTTT. Residues: CASSQDRPRENTQYF.

The chain has TRBV20-1 and TRBJ2-7, with 7 nucleotides matching TRBD2. Germline V gives CDR1 DFQATT, CDR2 SNEGSKA (reference sequence). Trimming took 0 bases from V and 5 from J; bases not matched to a gene: 1. The CDR3 sequence is 12 residues long. CDR3 DNA sequence: TGCAGTGCTAGAGAGGGAGGGGACGAGCAGTACGTC. It specifies CSAREGGDEQYV.

This clonotype turned up a few times. The V gene is TRBV7-6, the J gene TRBJ2-5; TRBD1 matches at 7 bases. Losses at the gene ends were 2 bases for V and 0 bases for J; bases not matched to a gene: 3. CDR1 is SGHVS, CDR2 FNYEAQ, per germline. The CDR3 extends over 15 amino acids. This CDR3 is CASSLTGANQETQYF. In DNA form, the CDR3 reads TGTGCCAGCAGCTTAACAGGGGCGAACCAAGAGACCCAGTACTTC.

The rearrangement uses TRBV12-3 or TRBV12-4 and TRBJ2-2; D gene unclear. The ends were cut back, 6 bases at V and 6 bases at J, with 8 bases in the middle. The CDR3 has 12 residues. This CDR3 reads CASSPVAGELFF. As DNA, the CDR3 is TGTGCCAGCAGCCCCGTGGCCGGGGAGCTGTTTTTT.

The chain is built from TRBV30 and TRBJ1-3, with TRBD1 matching 9 bases. The CDR3 has 15 amino acids. V lost 2 bases, J lost 2 bases, and 4 bases stayed unmatched. Germline V lookup: CDR1 GTSNPN, CDR2 SVGIG (reference sequence). Here the CDR3 reads CAWSFGTGTGNTIYF. The CDR3 bases are TGTGCCTGGAGTTTTGGGACAGGGACTGGAAACACCATATATTTT.

The chain couples TRBV4-2 to TRBJ2-3, with a weak D call TRBD2 (5 bases). The CDR3 is 15 amino acids. Trimming shortened V by 3 bases and J by 4 bases, and 14 bases separated the two germline ends. Germline CDR1 LGHNA, CDR2 YNFKEQ. The CDR3 DNA is TGTGCCAGCAGCCAGCGGCGGGCCGGCGCAGATACGCAGTATTTT. Protein product: CASSQRRAGADTQYF.

The chain recombines TRBV19 with TRBJ2-1; a possible D gene is TRBD2 (5 bases). V lost 3 bases to trimming and J lost 0 bases, with 9 bases between them. CDR1 and CDR2 from the germline V gene are LNHDA and SQIVND (reference sequence). This CDR3 is built from 15 residues. CDR3 loop: CASSIEGSSYNEQFF. Written as DNA, the CDR3 is TGTGCCAGTAGTATTGAAGGGAGCTCCTACAATGAGCAGTTCTTC.

This clonotype was detected only a few times. The gene calls are TRBV4-1 and TRBJ2-4; D gene unclear. This CDR3 region has 14 residues. Germline V gene lookup returns CDR1 MGHRA and CDR2 YSYEKL. Deletions cut 6 bases from V and 0 bases from J, with 9 bases between. The CDR3 is CASSSAVAKNIQYF. CDR3 DNA: TGCGCCAGCAGTTCCGCTGTAGCCAAAAACATTCAGTACTTC.

V and J are TRBV12-3 or TRBV12-4 and TRBJ2-1, with TRBD2 matching 8 bases. The ends lost 6 bases at V and 3 bases at J; junction bases unmatched: 13. CDR3 length: 17 residues. The CDR3 bases are TGTGCCAGCAGCCCGGGGGGGGCAGCCGTCGGCTACAATGAGCAGTTCTTC. The encoded protein is CASSPGGAAVGYNEQFF.

This clonotype has just one count. A junction boundary mismatches the germline segment, possibly from a read error. The CDR3 here is CASSASGVQENQYF. The CDR3 nucleotides read TGTGCCAGCTCGGCTAGCGGGGTCCAAGAGAACCAGTACTTC. V and J are TRBV7-2 and TRBJ2-5, with 9 bases aligning to TRBD2. CDR3 length: 14 residues. Germline loops: CDR1 SGHTA, CDR2 FQGNSA.

The V gene is TRBV4-1, the J gene TRBJ1-3, with TRBD1 matching over 9 bases. The germline gives CDR1 MGHRA, CDR2 YSYEKL. CDR3 length equals 14 residues. The V and J ends lost 3 bases and 12 bases, in that order; junction bases with no gene match: 9. CDR3 residues: CASSHPGQGPLIYF. CDR3 nucleotides: TGCGCCAGCAGCCACCCGGGACAGGGCCCTCTCATATATTTT.

This clonotype was counted at least ten times. The V gene is TRBV5-6, the J gene TRBJ2-1, with D possibly being TRBD2 (6 bases). Trimming removed 1 base at V and 0 bases at J, with 8 bases between. Germline CDR1 reads SGHDT; CDR2 reads YYEEEE. CDR3 length: 15 residues. The DNA of the CDR3 is TGTGCCAGCAGCTTGTTAGCGGACTCCTACAATGAGCAGTTCTTC. Protein: CASSLLADSYNEQFF.

This chain uses TRBV11-2 with TRBJ1-2, with D unclear. The CDR3 is 17 residues long. V was shortened by 0 bases and J by 8 bases, with 22 bases between the two germline ends. From germline, CDR1 is SGHAT and CDR2 FQNNGV. The CDR3 here is CASSLEGYSWERVGYTF. CDR3 DNA sequence: TGTGCCAGCAGCTTAGAGGGGTACAGTTGGGAGAGGGTCGGCTACACCTTC.

The chain has TRBV5-8 and TRBJ2-1; TRBD2 aligns across 7 bases. The CDR3 is 15 amino acids. Germline assignment: CDR1 SGHTS and CDR2 YDEGEE. V was pared by 4 bases and J by 5 bases, with 9 bases of the junction left unmatched. The CDR3 protein is CASSLQTSSNNEQFF. The CDR3 bases are TGTGCCAGCAGCCTTCAGACTAGCAGTAACAATGAGCAGTTCTTC.

The V call is TRBV5-5, the J call TRBJ1-1, with D perhaps matching TRBD1 (6 bases). CDR3 length: 15 amino acids. The V gene lost 0 bases and the J gene lost 4 bases, with 13 bases spanning the gap. The V gene's germline CDR1 is SGHKS and CDR2 YYEKEE (reference sequence). In DNA, the CDR3 is TGTGCCAGCAGCTTGGATGCCAGGGGCGGCACTGAAGCTTTCTTT. Its protein is CASSLDARGGTEAFF. Complete variable domain (other parts from reference TRBV5-5 and TRBJ1-1): DAGVTQSPTHLIKTRGQQVTLRCSPISGHKSVSWYQQVLGQGPQFIFQYYEKEERGRGNFPDRFSARQFPNYSSELNVNALLLGDSALYLCASSLDARGGTEAFFGQGTRLTVV.

As concerns this clonotype: Sequence at one end of the junction differs from germline and may be a read error. The chain recombines TRBV5-1 with TRBJ1-2, with D hard to call. This CDR3 spans 13 amino acids. From germline, CDR1 is SGHRS and CDR2 YFSETQ. The CDR3 region is CASGFQANYGYTF. The CDR3, as DNA: TGCGCCAGCGGCTTTCAAGCTAACTATGGCTACACCTTC.

The chain has TRBV5-4 and TRBJ2-3; D gene uncertain. V was trimmed by 0 bases and J by 4 bases, leaving 12 bases between them. Germline V lookup: CDR1 SGHNT, CDR2 YYREEE (reference sequence). This CDR3 has 15 amino acids. The CDR3 reads CASSLAPSTADTQYF. For the CDR3, the DNA is TGTGCCAGCAGCTTGGCCCCCAGTACGGCAGATACGCAGTATTTT.

This clonotype was found a few times. V is TRBV20-1 and J is TRBJ2-5; 7 positions agree with TRBD1. Germline V lookup: CDR1 DFQATT, CDR2 SNEGSKA (reference sequence). The J segment lost 2 bases and the V segment lost 4 bases, leaving 13 bases of the junction unmatched. The length of the CDR3 is 16 residues. The CDR3 coding sequence is TGCAGTGCTACCTCCACCGGGACAGATGGGCAAGAGACCCAGTACTTC. This encodes CSATSTGTDGQETQYF.

This clonotype was found many times. V usage is TRBV5-1 and J usage is TRBJ2-2; D is possibly TRBD2 (6 bases). The germline V and J ends were trimmed by 5 bases and 4 bases, with 12 bases remaining between them. From germline, CDR1 is SGHRS and CDR2 YFSETQ. The CDR3 extends over 14 amino acids. CDR3 nucleotide sequence: TGCGCCAGCAGGACCGGGACTCTCACCGGGGAGCTGTTTTTT. The encoded protein is CASRTGTLTGELFF.

The chain uses TRBV25-1 and TRBJ2-1, with 10 bases aligning to TRBD2. Germline V gene data show CDR1 as MGHDK and CDR2 as SYGVNS. The length of the CDR3 is 14 residues. Trimming took 4 bases from V and 6 from J; bases not matched to a gene: 3. The CDR3 sequence is CASSGSGGTNEQFF. The CDR3, as DNA: TGTGCCAGCAGTGGTAGCGGGGGGACCAATGAGCAGTTCTTC.

In this sample, this clonotype turned up a few times. The gene calls are TRBV6-1 and TRBJ2-2, with D perhaps TRBD1 (5 bases). The V gene lost 4 bases and the J gene lost 6 bases, with 18 bases spanning the gap. This CDR3 has 16 residues. Germline-derived CDR1 and CDR2 are MNHNS and SASEGT. The CDR3 coding sequence is TGTGCCAGCAGTGTCGCAGGGATGGGTTGGGCCGGGGAGCTGTTTTTT. It specifies CASSVAGMGWAGELFF.

Concerning this clonotype: This may be a read error, as it is one base from a much larger clone. V and J are TRBV2 and TRBJ1-5; D is undetermined. CDR1 and CDR2 (germline): SNHLY, FYNNEI. This CDR3 has 14 amino acids. The CDR3 loop is CASTGSISNKPQHF. CDR3 bases: TGTGCCAGCACGGGAAGCATTAGCAATAAGCCCCAGCATTTT.

This chain joins TRBV5-5 and TRBJ2-7; D is unclear. The CDR3 is 13 residues long. V dropped 4 bases and J dropped 5 bases, with 13 bases sitting between them. Germline CDR1 SGHKS, CDR2 YYEKEE (reference sequence). The CDR3 DNA sequence: TGTGCCAGCAGCAGCCCTCGTTGGGACGAGCAGTACGTC. Encoded protein: CASSSPRWDEQYV.

This clonotype has a handful of counts. The chain has TRBV6-2 or TRBV6-3 and TRBJ1-2; 7 positions agree with TRBD1. The length of the CDR3 is 15 residues. Germline V gene sequence: CDR1 MNHEY, CDR2 SVGEGT. V was pared by 8 bases and J by 7 bases, with 16 bases of the junction left unmatched. Here the CDR3 DNA reads TGTGCCAGCGTCCGGCTGCAGGGGGGGAAGCGTGGCTACACCTTC. This encodes CASVRLQGGKRGYTF.